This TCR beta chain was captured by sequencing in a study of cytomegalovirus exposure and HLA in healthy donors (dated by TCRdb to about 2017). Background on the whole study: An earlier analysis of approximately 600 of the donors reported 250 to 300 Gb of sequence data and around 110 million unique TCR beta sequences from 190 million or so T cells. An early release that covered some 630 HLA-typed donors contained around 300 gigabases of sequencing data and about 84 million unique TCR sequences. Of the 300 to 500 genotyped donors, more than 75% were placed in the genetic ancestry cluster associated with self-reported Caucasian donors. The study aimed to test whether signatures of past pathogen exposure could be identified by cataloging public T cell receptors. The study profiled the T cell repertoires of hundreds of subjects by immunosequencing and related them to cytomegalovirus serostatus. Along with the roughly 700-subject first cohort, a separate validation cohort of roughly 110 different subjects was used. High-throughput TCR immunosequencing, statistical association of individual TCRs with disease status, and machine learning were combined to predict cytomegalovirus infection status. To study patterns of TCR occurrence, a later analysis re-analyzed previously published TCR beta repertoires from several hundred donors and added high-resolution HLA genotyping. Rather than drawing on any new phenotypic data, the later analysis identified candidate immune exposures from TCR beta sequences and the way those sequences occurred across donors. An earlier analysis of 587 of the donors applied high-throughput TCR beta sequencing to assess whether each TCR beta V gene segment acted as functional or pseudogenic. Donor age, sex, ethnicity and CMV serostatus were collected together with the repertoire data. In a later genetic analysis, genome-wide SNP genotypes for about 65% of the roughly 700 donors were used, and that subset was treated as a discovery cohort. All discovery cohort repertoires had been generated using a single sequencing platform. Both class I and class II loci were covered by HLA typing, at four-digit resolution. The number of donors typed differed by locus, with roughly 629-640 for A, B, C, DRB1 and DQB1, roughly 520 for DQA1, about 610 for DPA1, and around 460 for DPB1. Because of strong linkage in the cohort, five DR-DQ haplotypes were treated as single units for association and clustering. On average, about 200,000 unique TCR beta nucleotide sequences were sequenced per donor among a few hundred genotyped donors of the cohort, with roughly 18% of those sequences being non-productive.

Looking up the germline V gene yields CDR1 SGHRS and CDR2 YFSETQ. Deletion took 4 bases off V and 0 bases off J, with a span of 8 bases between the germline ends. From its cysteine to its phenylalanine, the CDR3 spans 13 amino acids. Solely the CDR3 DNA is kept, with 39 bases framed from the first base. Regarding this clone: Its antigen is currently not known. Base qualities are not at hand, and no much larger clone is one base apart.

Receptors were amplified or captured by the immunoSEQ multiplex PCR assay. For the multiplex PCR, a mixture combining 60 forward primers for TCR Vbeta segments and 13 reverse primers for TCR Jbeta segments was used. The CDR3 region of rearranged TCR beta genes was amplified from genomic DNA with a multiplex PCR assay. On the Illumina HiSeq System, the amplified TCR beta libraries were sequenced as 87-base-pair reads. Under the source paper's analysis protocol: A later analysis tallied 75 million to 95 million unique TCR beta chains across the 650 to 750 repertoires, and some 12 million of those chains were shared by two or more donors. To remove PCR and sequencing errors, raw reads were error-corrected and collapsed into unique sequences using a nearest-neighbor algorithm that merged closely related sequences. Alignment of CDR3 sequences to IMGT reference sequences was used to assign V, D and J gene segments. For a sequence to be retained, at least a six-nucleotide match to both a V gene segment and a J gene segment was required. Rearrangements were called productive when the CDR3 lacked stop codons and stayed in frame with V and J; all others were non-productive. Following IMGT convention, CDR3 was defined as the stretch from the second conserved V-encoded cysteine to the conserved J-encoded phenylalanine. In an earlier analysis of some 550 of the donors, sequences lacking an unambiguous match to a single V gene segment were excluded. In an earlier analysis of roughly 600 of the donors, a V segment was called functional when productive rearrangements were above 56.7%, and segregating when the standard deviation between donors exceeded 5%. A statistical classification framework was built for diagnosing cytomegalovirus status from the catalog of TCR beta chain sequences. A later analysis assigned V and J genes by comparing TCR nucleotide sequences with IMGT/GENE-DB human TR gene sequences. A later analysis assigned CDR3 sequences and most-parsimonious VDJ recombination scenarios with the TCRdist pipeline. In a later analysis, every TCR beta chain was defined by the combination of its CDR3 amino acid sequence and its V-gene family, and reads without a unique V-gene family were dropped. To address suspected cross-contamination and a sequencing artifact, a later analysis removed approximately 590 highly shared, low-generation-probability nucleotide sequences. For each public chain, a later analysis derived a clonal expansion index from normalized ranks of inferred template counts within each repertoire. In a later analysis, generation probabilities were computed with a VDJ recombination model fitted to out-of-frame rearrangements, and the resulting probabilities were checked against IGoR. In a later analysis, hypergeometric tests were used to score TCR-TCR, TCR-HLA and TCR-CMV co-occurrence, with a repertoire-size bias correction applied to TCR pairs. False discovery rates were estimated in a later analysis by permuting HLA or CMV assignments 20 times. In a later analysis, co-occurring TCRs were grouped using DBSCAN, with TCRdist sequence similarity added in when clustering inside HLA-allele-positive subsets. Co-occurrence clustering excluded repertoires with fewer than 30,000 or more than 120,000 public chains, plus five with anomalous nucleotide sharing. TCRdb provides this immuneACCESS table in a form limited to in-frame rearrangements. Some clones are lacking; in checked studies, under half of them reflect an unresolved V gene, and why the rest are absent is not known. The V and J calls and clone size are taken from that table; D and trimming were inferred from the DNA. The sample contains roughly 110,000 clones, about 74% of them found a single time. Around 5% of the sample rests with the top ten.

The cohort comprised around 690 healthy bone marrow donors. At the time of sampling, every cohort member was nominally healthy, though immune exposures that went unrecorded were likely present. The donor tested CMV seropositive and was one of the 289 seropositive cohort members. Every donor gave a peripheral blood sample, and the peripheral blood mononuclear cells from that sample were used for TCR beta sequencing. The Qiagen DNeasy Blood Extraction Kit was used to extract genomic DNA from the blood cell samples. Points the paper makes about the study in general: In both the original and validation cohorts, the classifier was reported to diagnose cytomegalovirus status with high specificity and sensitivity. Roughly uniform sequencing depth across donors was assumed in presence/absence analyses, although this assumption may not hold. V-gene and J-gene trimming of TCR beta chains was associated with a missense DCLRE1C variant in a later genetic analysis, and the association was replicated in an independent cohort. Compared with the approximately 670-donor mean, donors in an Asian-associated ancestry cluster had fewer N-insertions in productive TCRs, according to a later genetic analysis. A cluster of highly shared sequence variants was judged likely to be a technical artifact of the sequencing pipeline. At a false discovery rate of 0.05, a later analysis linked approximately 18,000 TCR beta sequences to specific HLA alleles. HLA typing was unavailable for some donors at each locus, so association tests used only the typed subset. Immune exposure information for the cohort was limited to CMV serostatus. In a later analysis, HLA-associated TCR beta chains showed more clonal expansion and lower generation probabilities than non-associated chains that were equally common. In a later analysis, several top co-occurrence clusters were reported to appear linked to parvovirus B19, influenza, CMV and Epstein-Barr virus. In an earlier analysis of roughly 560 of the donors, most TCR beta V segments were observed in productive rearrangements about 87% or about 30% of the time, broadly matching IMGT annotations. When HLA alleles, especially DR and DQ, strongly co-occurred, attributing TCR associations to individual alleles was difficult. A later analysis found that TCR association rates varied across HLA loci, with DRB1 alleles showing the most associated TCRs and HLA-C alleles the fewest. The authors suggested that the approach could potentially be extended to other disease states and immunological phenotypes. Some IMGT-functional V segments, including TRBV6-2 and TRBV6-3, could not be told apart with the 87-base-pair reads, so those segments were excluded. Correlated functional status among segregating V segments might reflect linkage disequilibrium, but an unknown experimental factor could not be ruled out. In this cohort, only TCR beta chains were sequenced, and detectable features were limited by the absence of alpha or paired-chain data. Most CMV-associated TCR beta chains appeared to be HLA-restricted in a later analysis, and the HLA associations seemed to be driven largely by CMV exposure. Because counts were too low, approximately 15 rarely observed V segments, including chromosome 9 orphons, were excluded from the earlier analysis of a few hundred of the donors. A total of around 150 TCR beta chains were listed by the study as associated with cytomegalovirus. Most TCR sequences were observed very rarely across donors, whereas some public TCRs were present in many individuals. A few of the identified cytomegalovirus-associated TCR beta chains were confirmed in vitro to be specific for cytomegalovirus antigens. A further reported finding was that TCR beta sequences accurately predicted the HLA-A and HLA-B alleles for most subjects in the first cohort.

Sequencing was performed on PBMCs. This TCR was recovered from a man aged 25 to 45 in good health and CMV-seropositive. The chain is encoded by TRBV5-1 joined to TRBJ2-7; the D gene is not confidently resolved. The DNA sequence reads TGCGCCAGCAGCCAGGATTCCTCCTACGAGCAGTACTTC. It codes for CASSQDSSYEQYF.